Sequencing of this T cell receptor (beta chain) was carried out in a study of T cells in Graves' hyperthyroidism and ophthalmopathy. Study-wide results and limits: The model forecast ophthalmopathy, anticipating it by a median around 6.5 months before onset.

There were TCR beta CDR3 regions amplified from RNA transcripts. A first-round RT-PCR of the TCR CDR3 used the HTBI primer set. TCRdb passed the multiplex PCR reads through MiXCR, listing each CDR3 protein once. The sample contains about 570,000 distinct CDR3 sequences, around 46% of which appear only once. This clonotype was detected a few times. The antigen is not known. Germline CDR1 and CDR2: MDHEN and SYDVKM. The CDR3 loop spans 14 amino acids. V was pared by 3 bases and J by 7 bases, with 15 bases between. This chain joins TRBV28 and TRBJ1-1, with D possibly being TRBD1 (5 bases). This receptor was obtained from an adult woman with Graves' disease, either hyperthyroidism or ophthalmopathy (not recorded which). Sequenced input: peripheral blood or thyroid tissue (not recorded which). CDR3 in amino acids: CASSFRGATIEAFF. The CDR3 coding sequence is TGTGCCAGCAGTTTTCGAGGGGCCACTATTGAAGCTTTCTTT.